These 20 T cell receptor beta chains were all obtained from the same sample, sequenced in a study of blood T cell repertoires in COVID-19 (TCRdb year 2020). Receptors were amplified or captured by the immunoSEQ multiplex PCR assay. TCRdb re-hosts the immuneACCESS table, in-frame sequences only. Its copies lack some clones; in the studies checked, an unresolved V gene accounts for under half of them, and the cause for the rest is not known. The sample records some 160,000 clones, 85% to 90% of which are singletons. More than 6.5% of the sample comes from the top ten. The sequenced sample consisted of PBMCs or T cells enriched from blood (not recorded which). The source of these receptors is a woman between 45 and 60 years old who had recovered from COVID-19.

Comments on this clone: This same CDR3 is encoded by further DNA sequences in the sample. The rearrangement links TRBV7-2 to TRBJ1-2; TRBD1 might be the D (6 bases). The V gene lost 1 base and the J gene lost 4 bases, with 10 bases spanning the gap. This CDR3 is 14 amino acids long. The germline gives CDR1 SGHTA, CDR2 FQGNSA. For the CDR3, the DNA is TGTGCCAGCAGCTTAGGAGGCAGGGGCTATGGCTACACCTTC. It yields the protein CASSLGGRGYGYTF.

The rearrangement joins TRBV11-2 to TRBJ1-1, with D perhaps matching TRBD1 (5 bases). CDR1 is SGHAT and CDR2 is FQNNGV in the germline V gene. The germline V and J ends were trimmed by 1 base and 12 bases, with 15 bases remaining between them. The CDR3 runs to 13 residues. The CDR3 sequence: CASSLVHPRGTFF. Written as DNA, the CDR3 is TGTGCCAGCAGCTTAGTACACCCCCGGGGGACTTTCTTT.

The chain recombines TRBV14 with TRBJ2-7, with TRBD2 as a possible D gene (6 bases). From germline, CDR1 is SGHDN and CDR2 FVKESK. Between the trimmed V and J ends, which lost 4 bases and 3 bases, there was a span of 16 bases. The CDR3 totals 15 residues. The CDR3 loop reads CASSPPGRGLYEQYF. The CDR3 DNA is TGTGCCAGCAGCCCCCCGGGCCGGGGACTCTACGAGCAGTACTTC.

The chain joins TRBV6-5 to TRBJ1-2; a weak D match, TRBD1 (6 bases). Germline V gene lookup returns CDR1 MNHEY and CDR2 SVGAGI. Trimming took off 3 bases at V and 4 bases at J, with 12 bases between the two ends. The CDR3 consists of 14 residues. Written as DNA, the CDR3 is TGTGCCAGCAGTTATTCCGGGACAAGCTATGGCTACACCTTC. Its protein product is CASSYSGTSYGYTF.

J is TRBJ2-3 and V is TRBV5-1; 7 bases map to TRBD2. Germline CDR1 reads SGHRS; CDR2 reads YFSETQ. The CDR3 consists of 15 residues. With 2 bases clipped from V and 3 bases from J, the junction kept 6 bases outside the gene matches. This CDR3 reads CASSFLAGVTDTQYF. CDR3 nucleotides: TGCGCCAGCAGCTTTTTAGCGGGTGTTACAGATACGCAGTATTTT.

This clone was found once. The CDR3 here is CASRPQGGLNSPLHF. The CDR3 DNA reads as TGCGCCAGCAGACCTCAGGGAGGGTTGAATTCACCCCTCCACTTT. This rearrangement joins TRBV5-1 to TRBJ1-6, with D possibly TRBD1 on 5 matching bases. The V and J ends lost 5 bases and 7 bases respectively, with 16 bases between them. The germline V gene has CDR1 SGHRS and CDR2 YFSETQ. The CDR3 runs 15 residues.

Here the CDR3 reads CASSVGPGTDTQYF. CDR3 nucleotide sequence: TGTGCCAGCAGCGTAGGCCCCGGGACAGATACGCAGTATTTT. The genes are TRBV9 and TRBJ2-3, with no clear D. The germline CDR1 and CDR2 sequences are SGDLS and YYNGEE. V lost 0 bases, J lost 3 bases, and 8 bases lay in between. This CDR3 contains 14 residues. Full variable domain (rest looked up from reference TRBV9 and TRBJ2-3): DSGVTQTPKHLITATGQRVTLRCSPRSGDLSVYWYQQSLDQGLQFLIQYYNGEERAKGNILERFSAQQFPDLHSELNLSSLELGDSALYFCASSVGPGTDTQYFGPGTRLTVL.

This clone was observed a few times. The gene calls are TRBV7-2 and TRBJ2-7; the D gene is possibly TRBD1 (6 bases). The CDR3 contains 14 residues. Looked up from germline, CDR1 is SGHTA and CDR2 is FQGNSA. V was trimmed by 5 bases and J by 1 base, leaving 12 bases between them. DNA of the CDR3: TGTGCCAGCAGCATGGACAGATTATCCTACGAGCAGTACTTC. It is translated as CASSMDRLSYEQYF.

The chain links TRBV18 to TRBJ2-5, with D unclear. The V gene lost 2 bases and the J gene lost 2 bases, with 3 bases spanning the gap. Germline CDR1 reads KGHSH; CDR2 reads LQKENI. The CDR3 loop spans 12 amino acids. CDR3 sequence (DNA): TGTGCCAGCTCACCAATACAAGAGACCCAGTACTTC. Protein product: CASSPIQETQYF.

The genes are TRBV5-4 and TRBJ1-4; 7 nucleotides match TRBD1. The CDR3 has 12 amino acids. In germline, CDR1 is SGHNT, CDR2 YYREEE (reference sequence). V gave up 4 bases and J gave up 11 bases; unmatched junction bases: 5. This CDR3 is CASSQPGQKLFF. The DNA of the CDR3 is TGTGCCAGCAGCCAACCGGGACAGAAACTGTTTTTT.

The chain uses TRBV7-9 and TRBJ1-2; D gene uncertain. This CDR3 comprises 15 residues. The germline V gene has CDR1 SEHNR and CDR2 FQNEAQ (reference sequence). V gave up 4 bases and J gave up 5 bases, with 17 bases separating them. This chain's CDR3 is CASSSSGRAGYGYTF. The CDR3 nucleotides read TGTGCCAGCAGCTCCTCGGGAAGGGCTGGGTATGGCTACACCTTC.

This clone was observed a single time. This chain uses TRBV12-5 with TRBJ2-1, with 8 bases lining up with TRBD2. V was clipped by 0 bases and J by 8 bases; unmatched bases: 9. CDR3 length equals 16 residues. Germline-derived CDR1 and CDR2 are LGHNT and FRNRAP. The CDR3 is CASGLVGAGDGDEQFF. For the CDR3, the DNA is TGTGCTAGTGGTTTGGTAGGAGCGGGGGATGGGGATGAGCAGTTCTTC.

V is TRBV5-1 and J is TRBJ2-7, with TRBD2 identical over 7 bases. The CDR3 is 13 amino acids. The trim removed 4 bases at V and 7 bases at J, leaving 8 bases unmatched. The germline V gene has CDR1 SGHRS and CDR2 YFSETQ. This CDR3 reads CASSRLSGVEQYF. The CDR3, as DNA: TGCGCCAGCAGCCGGTTAAGCGGGGTAGAGCAGTACTTC. Supplemented by reference TRBV5-1 and TRBJ2-7, the full variable domain reads KAGVTQTPRYLIKTRGQQVTLSCSPISGHRSVSWYQQTPGQGLQFLFEYFSETQRNKGNFPGRFSGRQFSNSRSEMNVSTLELGDSALYLCASSRLSGVEQYFGPGTRLTVT.

This chain joins TRBV30 and TRBJ2-7, with 9 bases fitting TRBD2. Trimming took 4 bases from V and 2 from J; bases not matched to a gene: 15. The V gene's germline CDR1 is GTSNPN and CDR2 SVGIG (reference sequence). The CDR3 spans 17 residues. The CDR3 nucleotides read TGTGCCTGGATTCTACCTACTCGACTAGCGGCCCCCTACGAGCAGTACTTC. Protein sequence: CAWILPTRLAAPYEQYF.

The rearrangement links TRBV19 to TRBJ2-1; 8 bases map to TRBD1. The germline V gene encodes CDR1 LNHDA and CDR2 SQIVND (reference sequence). With 0 bases clipped from V and 5 bases from J, the junction kept 9 bases outside the gene matches. This CDR3 spans 17 amino acids. CDR3 loop: CASSIDPPGQANNEQFF. DNA of the CDR3: TGTGCCAGTAGTATAGACCCCCCGGGACAGGCAAACAATGAGCAGTTCTTC.

The count of this clone is one. The J gene is TRBJ1-1, the V gene TRBV7-6; 8 positions match TRBD1. Per germline, CDR1 SGHVS and CDR2 FNYEAQ. The length of the CDR3 is 13 residues. V shed 4 bases, J shed 4 bases, and the junction held 2 bases outside the gene matches. The DNA of the CDR3 is TGTGCCAGCAGCTGGACAGGGAGCACTGAAGCTTTCTTT. This codes for CASSWTGSTEAFF.

This clone was detected once. The chain recombines TRBV6-6 with TRBJ2-7; 8 nucleotides align to TRBD1. The germline V gene encodes CDR1 MNHNY and CDR2 SVGAGI (reference sequence). The CDR3 runs 16 residues. Germline trimming cut 0 bases from V and 4 bases from J; bases unmatched to any gene: 8. This chain's CDR3 is CASSYSGPGGEYEQYF. The CDR3 nucleotides read TGTGCCAGCAGTTACTCAGGGCCAGGGGGCGAATACGAGCAGTACTTC.

About this clone itself: Germline and junction disagree at one end, which may indicate a read error. The chain is built from TRBV2 and TRBJ2-5; maybe TRBD2 (5 bases). There are 14 residues in the CDR3. The germline CDR1 and CDR2 sequences are SNHLY and FYNNEI. The CDR3 bases are TGTGCCAGCAGTGGAGGGAAAACAAGAGAGTCCCAGTACTTC. Translation gives CASSGGKTRESQYF.

The J gene is TRBJ2-3, the V gene TRBV7-2; D is unclear. V lost 1 base, J lost 10 bases, and 9 bases lay in between. The CDR3 has 12 residues. Germline V gives CDR1 SGHTA, CDR2 FQGNSA. The DNA of the CDR3 is TGTGCCAGCAGCTTAGACTTGGCGGCGCAGTATTTT. Protein sequence: CASSLDLAAQYF.

The rearrangement links TRBV6-5 to TRBJ1-1, with 7 bases fitting TRBD1. Germline CDR1 is MNHEY and CDR2 is SVGAGI. There are 14 residues in the CDR3. The ends lost 5 bases at V and 5 bases at J; junction bases unmatched: 8. CDR3 residues: CASSTGPQGTEAFF. The CDR3 bases are TGTGCCAGCAGTACGGGACCACAGGGGACTGAAGCTTTCTTT.